The 29 T cell receptor beta chains below were found in one sample sequenced in a study of blood T cell repertoires in COVID-19. Produced via immunoSEQ multiplex PCR; TCRdb's table is partial and in-frame only. The data contain under 200,000 clones, about 85% of them seen just once; the ten biggest clones take up around 10%. The sample consisted of peripheral blood. These receptors were obtained from a woman over 75 with acute or convalescent COVID-19.

The rearrangement links TRBV5-1 to TRBJ2-5; 7 bases fit TRBD2. The CDR3 is 14 residues long. With V trimmed by 4 bases and J by 4 bases, 7 bases remained unmatched. CDR1 is SGHRS, CDR2 YFSETQ, per germline. The CDR3: CASSPGSGGETQYF. DNA of the CDR3: TGCGCCAGCAGCCCCGGGTCGGGAGGAGAGACCCAGTACTTC.

This clone was recorded a few times. The V call is TRBV9, the J call TRBJ2-1, with D maybe TRBD2 (6 bases). Germline V gene data show CDR1 as SGDLS and CDR2 as YYNGEE. Trimming left V 6 bases short and J 0 bases short, with 10 bases between. The CDR3 is 14 amino acids. CDR3 in amino acids: CASTQLASYNEQFF. The CDR3, as DNA: TGTGCCAGCACCCAACTAGCCTCCTACAATGAGCAGTTCTTC.

The chain carries TRBV19 and TRBJ2-6; 8 bases are a match to TRBD2. In germline, CDR1 is LNHDA, CDR2 SQIVND (reference sequence). V lost 4 bases to trimming and J lost 4 bases; unmatched junction nucleotides: 6. This CDR3 is built from 16 residues. CDR3 DNA: TGTGCCAGTAGTAAGGTCGGGGGGGCCGGGGCCAACGTCCTGACTTTC. This encodes CASSKVGGAGANVLTF. The full variable domain, rest sourced from reference TRBV19 and TRBJ2-6, is DGGITQSPKYLFRKEGQNVTLSCEQNLNHDAMYWYRQDPGQGLRLIYYSQIVNDFQKGDIAEGYSVSREKKESFPLTVTSAQKNPTAFYLCASSKVGGAGANVLTFGAGSRLTVL.

The rearrangement uses TRBV10-3 and TRBJ1-5; no firm D call. V lost 3 bases and J 4 bases, leaving 7 bases between the germline ends. Germline loops: CDR1 ENHRY, CDR2 SYGVKD. The CDR3 is 13 amino acids. CDR3 amino acids: CAISETANQPQHF. In DNA form, the CDR3 reads TGTGCCATCAGTGAAACTGCGAATCAGCCCCAGCATTTT.

The chain carries TRBV3-1 (or the pseudogene TRBV3-2) and TRBJ1-1; D is uncertain. The CDR3 totals 14 residues. Deletions cut 1 base from V and 0 bases from J, with 6 bases between. Germline V lookup: CDR1 LGHDT, CDR2 YNNKEL (reference sequence). CDR3 coding DNA: TGTGCCAGCAGCCAAGCGAGCCTGAACACTGAAGCTTTCTTT. It translates to CASSQASLNTEAFF.

The CDR3 sequence is CASSSADRGRAQHF. As DNA, the CDR3 is TGTGCCAGCAGTTCCGCGGACAGGGGGCGAGCCCAGCATTTT. The V call is TRBV6-5, the J call TRBJ1-5; 11 nucleotides agree with TRBD1. V shed 4 bases and J 11 bases; nucleotides not matched to a gene: 7. In germline, CDR1 is MNHEY, CDR2 SVGAGI. This CDR3 comprises 14 residues.

This clone was recorded once. V and J are TRBV4-3 and TRBJ2-3, with TRBD1 matching over 12 bases. With 5 bases clipped from V and 4 bases from J, the junction kept 10 bases outside the gene matches. Germline V gives CDR1 LGHNA, CDR2 YSLEER. This CDR3 spans 17 amino acids. The CDR3 DNA reads as TGCGCCAGCAGCGCCTTTCGAGGGACAGGGGGCGCAGATACGCAGTATTTT. It translates to CASSAFRGTGGADTQYF.

V and J are TRBV18 and TRBJ1-5, with 10 bases matching TRBD1. The CDR3 totals 17 residues. The ends lost 0 bases at V and 2 bases at J; junction bases unmatched: 4. The V gene's germline CDR1 is KGHSH and CDR2 LQKENI. CDR3 nucleotide sequence: TGTGCCAGCTCACCACCGGGGACAGGGGTTGGCAATCAGCCCCAGCATTTT. Translating gives CASSPPGTGVGNQPQHF. The whole variable domain, filled in from reference TRBV18 and TRBJ1-5, reads NAGVMQNPRHLVRRRGQEARLRCSPMKGHSHVYWYRQLPEEGLKFMVYLQKENIIDESGMPKERFSAEFPKEGPSILRIQQVVRGDSAAYFCASSPPGTGVGNQPQHFGDGTRLSIL.

This clone was detected a few times. The chain is built from TRBV19 and TRBJ1-2, with 11 bases matching TRBD1. The CDR3 runs to 16 residues. The germline V gene has CDR1 LNHDA and CDR2 SQIVND (reference sequence). V was clipped by 1 base and J by 7 bases; unmatched bases: 8. CDR3 coding DNA: TGTGCCAGTAGTATAGGTCCGGGACAGGGGGGATCTGGCTACACCTTC. Protein: CASSIGPGQGGSGYTF.

CDR3 nucleotide sequence: TGTGCCAGCAGCCAGTGGGGGCAACGCAATCAGCCCCAGCATTTT. Translation: CASSQWGQRNQPQHF. The chain has TRBV3-1 (or the pseudogene TRBV3-2) and TRBJ1-5, with a weak D call TRBD1 (6 bases). Germline V gene lookup returns CDR1 LGHDT and CDR2 YNNKEL (reference sequence). Trimming cost V 3 bases and J 2 bases, with 11 bases left between them. CDR3 size: 15 residues.

This rearrangement joins TRBV7-9 to TRBJ2-1, with TRBD2 matching over 11 bases. Losses at the gene ends were 5 bases for V and 5 bases for J; bases not matched to a gene: 17. This CDR3 has 19 residues. Germline V gene lookup returns CDR1 SEHNR and CDR2 FQNEAQ (reference sequence). The CDR3 protein is CASSPSGGASGRTNNEQFF. Written as DNA, the CDR3 is TGTGCCAGCAGCCCCAGCGGGGGGGCTAGCGGGAGGACCAACAATGAGCAGTTCTTC.

J is TRBJ2-2 and V is TRBV10-2; 9 positions agree with TRBD1. Germline assignment: CDR1 WSHSY and CDR2 SAAADI. J was trimmed by 1 base and V by 6 bases; bases with no gene match: 6. This CDR3 contains 16 residues. CDR3: CASRSGQGLNTGELFF. DNA of the CDR3: TGCGCCAGCAGATCGGGACAGGGCTTGAACACCGGGGAGCTGTTTTTT.

The chain employs TRBV2 and TRBJ2-1, with D maybe TRBD2 (5 bases). CDR1 is SNHLY and CDR2 is FYNNEI in the germline V gene. CDR3 size: 14 residues. The ends were cut back, 7 bases at V and 6 bases at J, with 16 bases in the middle. Here the CDR3 DNA reads TGTGCCAGCACCCAATTAAACCGGGGCAATGAGCAGTTCTTC. Translation: CASTQLNRGNEQFF. Combining the CDR3 with reference TRBV2 and TRBJ2-1 gives the whole variable domain EPEVTQTPSHQVTQMGQEVILRCVPISNHLYFYWYRQILGQKVEFLVSFYNNEISEKSEIFDDQFSVERPDGSNFTLKIRSTKLEDSAMYFCASTQLNRGNEQFFGPGTRLTVL.

J is TRBJ2-3 and V is TRBV5-1, with no clear D. Germline values: CDR1 SGHRS, CDR2 YFSETQ. V was trimmed by 6 bases and J by 0 bases, leaving 8 bases between them. The CDR3 runs to 13 residues. In DNA form, the CDR3 reads TGCGCCAGCACCCAGGATAGCACAGATACGCAGTATTTT. This gives the protein CASTQDSTDTQYF.

V is TRBV27 and J is TRBJ1-4; 7 bases map to TRBD1. Germline assignment: CDR1 MNHEY and CDR2 SMNVEV (reference sequence). This CDR3 has 15 amino acids. Trimming removed 5 bases from V and 7 bases from J; junction bases left unmatched: 10. The CDR3 loop reads CASSARQGVGEKLFF. CDR3 DNA: TGTGCCAGCAGTGCCCGACAGGGAGTAGGTGAAAAACTGTTTTTT.

The chain recombines TRBV18 with TRBJ2-5, with TRBD2 matching over 7 bases. Germline V lookup: CDR1 KGHSH, CDR2 LQKENI. The CDR3 spans 14 residues. V dropped 6 bases and J dropped 0; count of bases not matched to a gene: 4. In nucleotides, the CDR3 is TGTGCCAGCTCCCTGGGAGGGTACCAAGAGACCCAGTACTTC. Its translation: CASSLGGYQETQYF.

This chain uses TRBV11-2 with TRBJ1-1; TRBD1 matches 7 bases. The CDR3 loop spans 14 amino acids. The V and J ends lost 0 bases and 6 bases, in that order; junction bases with no gene match: 4. Looked up from germline, CDR1 is SGHAT and CDR2 is FQNNGV. The CDR3 DNA follows: TGTGCCAGCAGCTTAGAGGGCAGGGGGGCTGAAGCTTTCTTT. This sequence encodes CASSLEGRGAEAFF.

The chain has TRBV12-2 and TRBJ2-1; TRBD2, as called in the table, went unchecked against the DNA. TRBV12-2 is termed a pseudogene. The CDR3 runs to 15 residues. DNA of the CDR3: TGTGCAAGTCGTCACTCTCCTCCCCACTGCAATGAGCAGTTCTTC. Its translation: CASRHSPPHCNEQFF.

The chain recombines TRBV9 with TRBJ2-7; weak D call: TRBD1 (6 bases). The germline V and J ends were trimmed by 0 bases and 7 bases, with 14 bases remaining between them. The CDR3 length is 14 residues. Germline V gene lookup returns CDR1 SGDLS and CDR2 YYNGEE. CDR3 in amino acids: CASSVGYRAREQYF. The CDR3 DNA is TGTGCCAGCAGCGTAGGGTACAGGGCGAGGGAGCAGTACTTC.

The rearrangement links TRBV5-1 to TRBJ1-1; no definite D call. In germline, CDR1 is SGHRS, CDR2 YFSETQ. The CDR3 contains 15 residues. V lost 4 bases, J lost 4 bases, and 17 bases lay in between. CDR3 bases: TGCGCCAGCAGCCTCATGGTCGAGTCGGGCACTGAAGCTTTCTTT. This translates into CASSLMVESGTEAFF. The full variable domain, completed using reference TRBV5-1 and TRBJ1-1, is KAGVTQTPRYLIKTRGQQVTLSCSPISGHRSVSWYQQTPGQGLQFLFEYFSETQRNKGNFPGRFSGRQFSNSRSEMNVSTLELGDSALYLCASSLMVESGTEAFFGQGTRLTVV.

The chain is built from TRBV30 and TRBJ1-4, with D perhaps TRBD1 (6 bases). Trimming cost V 0 bases and J 5 bases, with 7 bases left between them. CDR1 and CDR2 (germline): GTSNPN, SVGIG (reference sequence). The CDR3 totals 13 residues. CDR3 sequence: CAWSVGTNEKLFF. The DNA for the CDR3 is TGTGCCTGGAGTGTAGGGACAAATGAAAAACTGTTTTTT.

This clone was seen only a few times. The chain recombines TRBV4-1 with TRBJ2-7; D possibly corresponds to TRBD2 (7 bases). V lost 0 bases to trimming and J lost 0 bases, with 12 bases between them. The CDR3 has 16 amino acids. CDR1 and CDR2 (germline): MGHRA, YSYEKL. The CDR3: CASSQESGTSSYEQYF. DNA of the CDR3: TGCGCCAGCAGCCAAGAAAGCGGGACAAGCTCCTACGAGCAGTACTTC.

This chain uses TRBV3-1 (or the pseudogene TRBV3-2) with TRBJ1-1; TRBD1 might be the D (5 bases). CDR1 LGHDT and CDR2 YNNKEL come from the germline V gene (reference sequence). V dropped 7 bases and J dropped 0 bases, with 15 bases sitting between them. The CDR3 is made up of 15 amino acids. As DNA, the CDR3 is TGTGCCAGCAACCAGGGCAGTATGGTGAACACTGAAGCTTTCTTT. Translation gives CASNQGSMVNTEAFF.

The chain uses TRBV18 and TRBJ1-5; no reliable D call. V was clipped by 6 bases and J by 2 bases, with 11 bases between them. This CDR3 contains 14 residues. Germline loops: CDR1 KGHSH, CDR2 LQKENI. This CDR3 is CASSPAAGNQPQHF. As DNA, the CDR3 is TGTGCCAGCTCTCCGGCGGCGGGCAATCAGCCCCAGCATTTT.

The chain carries TRBV3-1 (or the pseudogene TRBV3-2) and TRBJ1-1; a weak D match, TRBD1 (6 bases). The V end lost 4 bases, the J end lost 5 bases, and 11 bases lay between the germline ends. The CDR3 contains 13 residues. Germline V gene lookup returns CDR1 LGHDT and CDR2 YNNKEL (reference sequence). CDR3 coding DNA: TGTGCCAGCAGCCCCAGGGGAGAGACTGAAGCTTTCTTT. Translated, it gives CASSPRGETEAFF.

The chain carries TRBV11-2 and TRBJ1-2; D not resolved. V gave up 1 base and J gave up 8 bases, with 5 bases separating them. Germline loops: CDR1 SGHAT, CDR2 FQNNGV. This CDR3 contains 11 residues. The DNA for the CDR3 is TGTGCCAGCAGCTTAGGACTGGGCTACACCTTC. This gives the protein CASSLGLGYTF.

V is TRBV7-9 and J is TRBJ1-2, with TRBD1 identical over 10 bases. CDR1 is SEHNR, CDR2 FQNEAQ, per germline (reference sequence). The V and J ends lost 3 bases and 8 bases, in that order; junction bases with no gene match: 9. This CDR3 spans 15 amino acids. In nucleotides, the CDR3 is TGTGCCAGCAGCTTCCGGACAGGGGGACGAGAGGGCTACACCTTC. Amino acid sequence: CASSFRTGGREGYTF.

V usage is TRBV14 and J usage is TRBJ2-1, with 14 bases identical to TRBD2. Germline trimming cut 4 bases from V and 8 bases from J; bases unmatched to any gene: 4. Germline values: CDR1 SGHDN, CDR2 FVKESK. This CDR3 has 15 amino acids. CDR3 bases: TGTGCCAGCAGCCGAAGACTAGCGGGAGGGGATGAGCAGTTCTTC. Residues: CASSRRLAGGDEQFF.

The rearrangement joins TRBV27 to TRBJ1-3; no clear D gene. Germline-derived CDR1 and CDR2 are MNHEY and SMNVEV (reference sequence). The CDR3 loop spans 15 amino acids. V dropped 6 bases and J dropped 2 bases, with 14 bases sitting between them. Here the CDR3 DNA reads TGTGCCAGCAGGCCGGCCGGACTTACTGGAAACACCATATATTTT. Translated, it gives CASRPAGLTGNTIYF.